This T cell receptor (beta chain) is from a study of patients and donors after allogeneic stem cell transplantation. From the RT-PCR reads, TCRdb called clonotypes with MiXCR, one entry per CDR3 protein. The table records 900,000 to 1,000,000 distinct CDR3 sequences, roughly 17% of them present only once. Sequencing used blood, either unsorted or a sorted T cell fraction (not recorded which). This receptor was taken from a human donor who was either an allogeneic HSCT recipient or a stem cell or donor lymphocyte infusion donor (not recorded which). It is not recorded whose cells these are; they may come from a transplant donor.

The CDR3 region is CSAYFQGRSYGYTF. CDR3 in DNA: TGCAGTGCGTATTTCCAGGGAAGGTCTTATGGCTACACCTTC. The chain joins TRBV20-1 to TRBJ1-2; D may be TRBD1 (5 bases). The V gene lost 6 bases and the J gene lost 5 bases, with 19 bases spanning the gap. The CDR3 runs to 14 residues. Germline V CDR1 and CDR2: DFQATT, SNEGSKA (reference sequence).